This record concerns one T cell receptor (beta chain) sequence. The data belong to a study of control samples from healthy donors and cancer patients. Germline CDR1 MDHEN, CDR2 SYDVKM. This CDR3 spans 14 amino acids. V was clipped by 5 bases and J by 9 bases; unmatched bases: 11. The repertoire was sequenced with immunoSEQ multiplex PCR; TCRdb's copy has only in-frame clones and lacks some. The table shows some 150,000 clones, with about 94% occurring only once. This TCR derives from a man between 50 and 59 years old in good health. This chain links TRBV28 with TRBJ2-7; TRBD2 matches at 9 bases. Sequencing input: blood. The CDR3 DNA sequence: TGTGCCAGCAGTCCCCAGCGGGAGGCAGAGGCGCAGTACTTC. Its protein product is CASSPQREAEAQYF. Together with reference TRBV28 and TRBJ2-7, the CDR3 gives the full variable domain: DVKVTQSSRYLVKRTGEKVFLECVQDMDHENMFWYRQDPGLGLRLIYFSYDVKMKEKGDIPEGYSVSREKKERFSLILESASTNQTSMYLCASSPQREAEAQYFGPGTRLTVT.